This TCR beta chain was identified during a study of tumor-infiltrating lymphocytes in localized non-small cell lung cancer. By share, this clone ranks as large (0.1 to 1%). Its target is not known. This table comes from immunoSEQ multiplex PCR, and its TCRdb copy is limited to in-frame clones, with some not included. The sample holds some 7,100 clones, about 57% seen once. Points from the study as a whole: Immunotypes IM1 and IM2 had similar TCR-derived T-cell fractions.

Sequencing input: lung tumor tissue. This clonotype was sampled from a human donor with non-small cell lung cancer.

The CDR3 loop reads CASSEARAGSLGYTF. Written as DNA, the CDR3 is TGTGCCAGCAGTGAAGCTCGCGCAGGGAGCTTGGGCTACACCTTC. The chain combines TRBV6-1 with TRBJ1-2, with a weak D call TRBD1 (5 bases). V was trimmed by 0 bases and J by 8 bases, leaving 16 bases between them. The CDR3 spans 15 residues. Germline CDR1 reads MNHNS; CDR2 reads SASEGT.